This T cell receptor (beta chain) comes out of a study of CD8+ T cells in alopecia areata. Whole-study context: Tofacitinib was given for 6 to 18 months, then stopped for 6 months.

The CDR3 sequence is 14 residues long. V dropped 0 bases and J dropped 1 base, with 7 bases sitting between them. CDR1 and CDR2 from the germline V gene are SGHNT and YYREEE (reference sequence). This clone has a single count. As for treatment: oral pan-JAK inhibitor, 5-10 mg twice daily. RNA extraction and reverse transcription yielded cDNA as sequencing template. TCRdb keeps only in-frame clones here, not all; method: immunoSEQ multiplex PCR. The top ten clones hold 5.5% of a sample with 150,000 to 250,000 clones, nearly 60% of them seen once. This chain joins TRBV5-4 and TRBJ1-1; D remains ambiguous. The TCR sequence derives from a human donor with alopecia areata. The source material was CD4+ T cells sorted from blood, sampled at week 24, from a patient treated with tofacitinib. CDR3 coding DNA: TGTGCCAGCAGCTTGGGGAGGCCGAACACTGAAGCTTTCTTT. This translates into CASSLGRPNTEAFF. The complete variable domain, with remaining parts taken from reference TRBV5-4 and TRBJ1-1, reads ETGVTQSPTHLIKTRGQQVTLRCSSQSGHNTVSWYQQALGQGPQFIFQYYREEENGRGNFPPRFSGLQFPNYSSELNVNALELDDSALYLCASSLGRPNTEAFFGQGTRLTVV.